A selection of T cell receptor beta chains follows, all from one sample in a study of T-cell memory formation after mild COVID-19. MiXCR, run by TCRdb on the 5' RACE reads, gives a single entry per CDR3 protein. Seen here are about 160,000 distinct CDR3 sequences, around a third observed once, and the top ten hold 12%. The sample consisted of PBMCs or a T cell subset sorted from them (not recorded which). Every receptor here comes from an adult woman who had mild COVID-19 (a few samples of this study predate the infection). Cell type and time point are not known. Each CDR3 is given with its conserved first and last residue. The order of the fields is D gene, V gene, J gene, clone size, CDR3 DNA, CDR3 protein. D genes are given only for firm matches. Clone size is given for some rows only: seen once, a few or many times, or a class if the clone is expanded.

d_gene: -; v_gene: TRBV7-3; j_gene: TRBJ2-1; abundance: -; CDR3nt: TGTGCCAGCAGCTTACACCTGACGGGCGGCAATGAGCAGTTCTTC; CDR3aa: CASSLHLTGGNEQFF
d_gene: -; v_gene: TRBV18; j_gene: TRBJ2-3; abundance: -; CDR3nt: TGTGCCAGCTCACCACCCGACAGCTCCGGCACAGATACGCAGTATTTT; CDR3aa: CASSPPDSSGTDTQYF
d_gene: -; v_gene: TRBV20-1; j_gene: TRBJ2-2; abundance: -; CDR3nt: TGCAGTGCTAGTCGGGTGGGCAGGGCCCACACCGGGGAGCTGTTTTTT; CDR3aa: CSASRVGRAHTGELFF
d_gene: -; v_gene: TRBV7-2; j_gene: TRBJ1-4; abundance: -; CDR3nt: TGTGCCAGCAGCCGTAAGGACACCAAGTATGAAAAACTGTTTTTT; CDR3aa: CASSRKDTKYEKLFF
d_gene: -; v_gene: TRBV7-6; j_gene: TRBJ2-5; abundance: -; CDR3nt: TGTGCCAGCAGCGTGGCCCTCGCCAGGACCCAGTACTTC; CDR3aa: CASSVALARTQYF
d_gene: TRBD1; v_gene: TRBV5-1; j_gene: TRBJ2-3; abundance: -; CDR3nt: TGCGCCAGCAGCCCGGGACAGGGGGCTCCGACAGATACGCAGTATTTT; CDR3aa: CASSPGQGAPTDTQYF
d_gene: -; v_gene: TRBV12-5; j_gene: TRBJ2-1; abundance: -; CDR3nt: TGTGCTAGTGGTTTGGGATACAATGAGCAGTTCTTC; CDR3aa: CASGLGYNEQFF
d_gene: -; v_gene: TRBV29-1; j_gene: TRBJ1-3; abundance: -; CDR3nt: TGCAGCGTGGGGTGGACGGCCTCTGGAAACACCATATATTTT; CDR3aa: CSVGWTASGNTIYF
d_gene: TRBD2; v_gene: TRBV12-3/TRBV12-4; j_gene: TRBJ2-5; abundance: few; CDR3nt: TGTGCCAGCAGTTTCCTACTAGCGGGAGGAGAGACCCAGTACTTC; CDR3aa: CASSFLLAGGETQYF
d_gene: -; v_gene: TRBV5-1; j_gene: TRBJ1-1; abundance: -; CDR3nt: TGCGCCAGCAGCTTGGCCCCGTCAGGTTCCATGAACACTGAAGCTTTCTTT; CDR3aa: CASSLAPSGSMNTEAFF
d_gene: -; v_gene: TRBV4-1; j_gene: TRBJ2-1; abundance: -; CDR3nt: TGCGCCAGCAGCCTGTCTCGGGGAAGCTCCTACAATGAGCAGTTCTTC; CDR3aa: CASSLSRGSSYNEQFF
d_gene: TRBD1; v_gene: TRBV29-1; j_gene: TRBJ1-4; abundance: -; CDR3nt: TGCAGCGGTGGGACAGGTGCAACTAATGAAAAACTGTTTTTT; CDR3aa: CSGGTGATNEKLFF
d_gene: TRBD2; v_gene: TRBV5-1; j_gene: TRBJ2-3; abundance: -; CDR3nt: TGCGCCAGCAGCTCTAGCGGGGGGGCGGATACGCAGTATTTT; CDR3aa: CASSSSGGADTQYF
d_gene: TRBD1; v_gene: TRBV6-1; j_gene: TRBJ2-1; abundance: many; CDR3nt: TGTGCCAGCAGCAGGACAGGACGCTCCTACAATGAGCAGTTCTTC; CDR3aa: CASSRTGRSYNEQFF
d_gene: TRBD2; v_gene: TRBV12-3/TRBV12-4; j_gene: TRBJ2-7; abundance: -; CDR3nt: TGTGCCAGCAGTACTCCTGAGGGAGGGGCCTACGAGCAGTACTTC; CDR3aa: CASSTPEGGAYEQYF
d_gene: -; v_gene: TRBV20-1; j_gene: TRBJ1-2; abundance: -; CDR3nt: TGCAGTGCTAGGACCCTTCGGGGCTACACCTTC; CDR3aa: CSARTLRGYTF
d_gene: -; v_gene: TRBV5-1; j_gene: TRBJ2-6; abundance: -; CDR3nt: TGCGCCAGCAGCCAGGACCCCTCTGGGGCCAACGTCCTGACTTTC; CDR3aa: CASSQDPSGANVLTF
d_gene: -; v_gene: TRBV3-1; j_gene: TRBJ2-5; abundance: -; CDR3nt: TGTGCCAGCAGCCACGGCGGGTACCAAGAGACCCAGTACTTC; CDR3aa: CASSHGGYQETQYF
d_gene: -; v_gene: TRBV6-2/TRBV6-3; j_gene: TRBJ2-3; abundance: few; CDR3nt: TGTGCCAGCAGTACCGTAATAGATACGCAGTATTTT; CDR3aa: CASSTVIDTQYF
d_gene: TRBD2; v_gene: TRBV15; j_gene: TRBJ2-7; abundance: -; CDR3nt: TGTGCCACCAGCAGAACCGGGACTAGCGGGGGATACGAGCAGTACTTC; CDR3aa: CATSRTGTSGGYEQYF
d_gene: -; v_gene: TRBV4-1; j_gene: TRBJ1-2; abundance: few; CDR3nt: TGCGCCAGCAGCTACGACATGTCCTATGGCTACACCTTC; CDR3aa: CASSYDMSYGYTF
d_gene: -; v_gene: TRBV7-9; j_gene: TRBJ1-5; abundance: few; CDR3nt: TGTGCCAGCAGCTTAACCCCGGGGCAGCCCCAGCATTTT; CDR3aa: CASSLTPGQPQHF
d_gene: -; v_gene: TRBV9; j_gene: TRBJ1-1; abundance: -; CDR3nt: TGTGCCAGCAGCGTAGACCGGAACACTGAAGCTTTCTTT; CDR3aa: CASSVDRNTEAFF
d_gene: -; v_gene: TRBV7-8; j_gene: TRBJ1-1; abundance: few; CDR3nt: TGTGCCAGCAGCTCTAGAGGACAGCTCTCTGAAGCTTTCTTT; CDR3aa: CASSSRGQLSEAFF
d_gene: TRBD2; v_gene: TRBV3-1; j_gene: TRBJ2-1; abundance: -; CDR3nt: TGTGCCAGCAGCCAAGTTGCGGGAGGCTACAATGAGCAGTTCTTC; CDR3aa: CASSQVAGGYNEQFF
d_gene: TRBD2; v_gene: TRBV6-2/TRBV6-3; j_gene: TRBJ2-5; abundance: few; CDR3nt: TGTGCCAGCGGTTCCCCGGTTTCGCGGGAGGGCTCGTACCAAGAGACCCAGTACTTC; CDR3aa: CASGSPVSREGSYQETQYF
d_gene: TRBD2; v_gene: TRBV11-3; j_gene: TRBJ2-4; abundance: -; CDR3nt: TGTGCCAGCAGCTTAGGCGAGTGGGAGGGGAACATTCAGTACTTC; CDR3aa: CASSLGEWEGNIQYF
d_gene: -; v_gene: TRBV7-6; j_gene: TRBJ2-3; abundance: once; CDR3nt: TGTGCCAGCAGCTTAAACCGAGCGGTCACAGATACGCAGTATTTT; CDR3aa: CASSLNRAVTDTQYF
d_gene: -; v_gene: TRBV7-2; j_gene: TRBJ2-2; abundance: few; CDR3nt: TGTGCCAGCAGCTACATATTCCCCGGGGAGCTGTTTTTT; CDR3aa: CASSYIFPGELFF
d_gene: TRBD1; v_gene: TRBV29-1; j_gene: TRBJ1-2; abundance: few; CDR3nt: TGCAGCGTTGAGACGGACAGGGCGGGCTACACCTTC; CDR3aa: CSVETDRAGYTF
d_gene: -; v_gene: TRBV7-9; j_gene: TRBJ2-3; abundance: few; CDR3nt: TGTGCCAGCAGCTTAGGGTATCTGGAGGGCAGCACAGATACGCAGTATTTT; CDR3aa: CASSLGYLEGSTDTQYF
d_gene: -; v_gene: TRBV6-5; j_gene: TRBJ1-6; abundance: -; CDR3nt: TGTGCCAGCAGTTTTACGGGAGGAAGAAACAATTCACCCCTCCACTTT; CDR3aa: CASSFTGGRNNSPLHF
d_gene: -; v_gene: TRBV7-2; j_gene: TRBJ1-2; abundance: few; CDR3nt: TGTGCCAGCAGCTTACTAGGACATCTCTCCTATGGCTACACCTTC; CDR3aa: CASSLLGHLSYGYTF
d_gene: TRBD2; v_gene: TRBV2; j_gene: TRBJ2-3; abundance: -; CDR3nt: TGTGCCAGCAGCGAGGGACTAGCCGTCACAGATACGCAGTATTTT; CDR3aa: CASSEGLAVTDTQYF